These 15 T cell receptor beta chains originate from one sample sequenced in a study of T cell responses to AZD1222 COVID-19 vaccine (dated by TCRdb to the early 2020s). Libraries were constructed by the immunoSEQ multiplex PCR assay. This is the immuneACCESS table as TCRdb keeps it, with only in-frame sequences that have V and J called. A part of the clones is gone; compared with another copy, unresolved V genes explain less than half, and the rest is unexplained. Here the sample has some 170,000 clones; roughly nine tenths occur a single time. 1% to 1.4% of the sample is in the top ten clones. The sample's time point label, decoded: about 28 days (+/-7) after the second vaccine dose. The sequencing used peripheral blood, collected 28 days after the second AZD1222 dose. The receptors derive from an adult who received the AZD1222 COVID-19 vaccine.

The V gene is TRBV29-1, the J gene TRBJ1-1; D ambiguous. In germline, CDR1 is SQVTM, CDR2 ANQGSEA. The length of the CDR3 is 11 residues. V shed 8 bases and J shed 4 bases, with 11 bases lying between them. CDR3 residues: CSSLGSTEAFF. As DNA, the CDR3 is TGCAGCAGCCTGGGCAGCACTGAAGCTTTCTTT.

A word on this clone: The junction shows a germline mismatch at one end, possibly a read error. The V gene is TRBV6-4, the J gene TRBJ1-1; TRBD1 matches at 12 bases. The CDR3 is 14 residues long. CDR1 is MRHNA and CDR2 is SNTAGT in the germline V gene. CDR3 sequence reads: CAGSSGTGGEEAFF. CDR3 coding DNA: TGTGCCGGCAGTTCCGGGACAGGGGGCGAAGAAGCTTTCTTT.

V is TRBV28 and J is TRBJ1-6; D is uncertain. CDR1 is MDHEN, CDR2 SYDVKM, per germline. Trimming pared 11 bases from V and 5 bases from J, leaving 7 bases between. This CDR3 is 11 amino acids long. In DNA form, the CDR3 reads TGTGCCGCCGCAAATAATTCACCCCTCCACTTT. Translation gives CAAANNSPLHF.

This chain joins TRBV5-1 and TRBJ2-3, with a tentative D call TRBD2 (7 bases). The V and J ends lost 2 bases and 3 bases respectively, with 13 bases between them. The CDR3 is 15 amino acids. CDR1 and CDR2 from the germline V gene are SGHRS and YFSETQ. The CDR3 loop reads CASSFRGGLTDTQYF. For the CDR3, the DNA is TGCGCCAGCAGCTTTAGGGGGGGCCTGACAGATACGCAGTATTTT.

This chain connects TRBV19 to TRBJ1-1; D is possibly TRBD1 (5 bases). This CDR3 spans 13 amino acids. Germline V gene data show CDR1 as LNHDA and CDR2 as SQIVND (reference sequence). The ends were cut back, 7 bases at V and 3 bases at J, with 12 bases in the middle. The chain's CDR3 is CASTAGLDTEAFF. The CDR3 DNA reads TGTGCCAGTACAGCGGGGCTTGACACTGAAGCTTTCTTT.

The J gene is TRBJ1-1, the V gene TRBV2; D possibly corresponds to TRBD1 (6 bases). From germline, CDR1 is SNHLY and CDR2 FYNNEI. V lost 7 bases and J lost 2, with 14 bases in between. CDR3 length: 14 amino acids. The CDR3 coding sequence is TGTGCCAGCACTAACAGACAGGCAAACACTGAAGCTTTCTTT. The encoded protein is CASTNRQANTEAFF. The whole variable domain, filled in from reference TRBV2 and TRBJ1-1, reads EPEVTQTPSHQVTQMGQEVILRCVPISNHLYFYWYRQILGQKVEFLVSFYNNEISEKSEIFDDQFSVERPDGSNFTLKIRSTKLEDSAMYFCASTNRQANTEAFFGQGTRLTVV.

The chain is built from TRBV6-5 and TRBJ1-5, with TRBD1 matching over 9 bases. Germline V CDR1 and CDR2: MNHEY, SVGAGI. This CDR3 has 15 amino acids. V was clipped by 5 bases and J by 3 bases; unmatched bases: 5. CDR3 loop: CASSRDRAYNQPQHF. The CDR3 DNA reads as TGTGCCAGCAGTCGGGACAGGGCCTACAATCAGCCCCAGCATTTT.

The chain links TRBV7-2 to TRBJ2-7, with 9 bases that match TRBD1. The germline V gene encodes CDR1 SGHTA and CDR2 FQGNSA. The CDR3 runs 16 residues. Unmatched junction bases numbered 13, after V lost 5 bases and J lost 5 bases. The CDR3 region is CASSPVSAGTGHEQYF. As DNA, the CDR3 is TGTGCCAGCAGCCCTGTTAGTGCAGGGACAGGGCACGAGCAGTACTTC.

The rearrangement links TRBV19 to TRBJ1-6, with no clear D. Trimming removed 6 bases from V and 7 bases from J, with 13 bases in between. The CDR3 extends over 14 amino acids. Germline CDR1 reads LNHDA; CDR2 reads SQIVND (reference sequence). The CDR3 is CASSPESWNSPLHF. The CDR3 DNA reads as TGTGCCAGTAGCCCGGAGAGTTGGAATTCACCCCTCCACTTT.

The J gene is TRBJ1-2, the V gene TRBV7-9; 7 bases line up with TRBD1. The germline gives CDR1 SEHNR, CDR2 FQNEAQ (reference sequence). This CDR3 comprises 14 residues. Trimming at V came to 1 base and at J to 6 bases, leaving 5 bases not matched to a gene. CDR3 residues: CASSLGRGRDGYTF. CDR3 nucleotides: TGTGCCAGCAGCTTAGGAAGGGGGCGAGATGGCTACACCTTC.

The rearrangement joins TRBV6-5 to TRBJ2-1; D gene unclear. The CDR3 is 12 amino acids. The germline V gene encodes CDR1 MNHEY and CDR2 SVGAGI. Trimming removed 4 bases at V and 9 bases at J, with 10 bases between. CDR3 nucleotides: TGTGCCAGCAGTTCTCCATTGAGTGAGCAGTTCTTC. Translating it yields CASSSPLSEQFF.

The V and J genes are TRBV11-2 and TRBJ1-1; D remains unclear. Germline CDR1 and CDR2: SGHAT and FQNNGV. V was cut by 1 base and J by 1 base, with 19 bases left in between. This CDR3 spans 18 amino acids. CDR3 nucleotide sequence: TGTGCCAGCAGCTTAGCTGGCAGTTATGACCCAAGGAACACTGAAGCTTTCTTT. This codes for CASSLAGSYDPRNTEAFF.

The V call is TRBV4-1, the J call TRBJ1-4; TRBD1 is a possible D gene (5 bases). This CDR3 has 15 residues. Trimming left V 5 bases short and J 6 bases short, with 16 bases between. Germline-derived CDR1 and CDR2 are MGHRA and YSYEKL. In DNA form, the CDR3 reads TGCGCCAGCAGCGTCCGATTACTCAGGGATGAAAAACTGTTTTTT. It translates to CASSVRLLRDEKLFF.

This clone was seen just once. The V call is TRBV18, the J call TRBJ1-3; D gene ambiguous. CDR3 length equals 14 residues. The germline V gene encodes CDR1 KGHSH and CDR2 LQKENI. V shed 2 bases and J shed 0 bases, with 5 bases lying between them. Written as DNA, the CDR3 is TGTGCCAGCTCACCAGGTGCCTCTGGAAACACCATATATTTT. As protein: CASSPGASGNTIYF.

V usage is TRBV7-9 and J usage is TRBJ1-4; 10 nucleotides line up with TRBD1. The CDR3 is 14 amino acids. Germline V lookup: CDR1 SEHNR, CDR2 FQNEAQ (reference sequence). Unmatched junction bases numbered 4, after V lost 3 bases and J lost 9 bases. CDR3 sequence reads: CASSFEGQGKKLFF. CDR3 nucleotides: TGTGCCAGCAGCTTTGAGGGACAGGGGAAAAAACTGTTTTTT.